These 5 T cell receptor beta chains share one sample of origin, sequenced in a study of blood T cell repertoires in COVID-19. The data were produced by immunoSEQ multiplex PCR, yet TCRdb's version contains in-frame clones alone and is incomplete. In the table there are 75,000 to 95,000 clones, over 80% of which are singletons. Sequencing was performed on peripheral blood. The receptor source for this set is a human donor in a cohort sampled during active COVID-19.

The genes are TRBV24-1 and TRBJ2-1; TRBD1 is a possible D gene (6 bases). Trimming took 3 bases from V and 5 from J, leaving 13 bases between them. Germline V lookup: CDR1 KGHDR, CDR2 SFDVKD. This CDR3 contains 15 residues. Here the CDR3 DNA reads TGTGCCACCAGTGATCAACCGGGACAAGACAATGAGCAGTTCTTC. Its translation is CATSDQPGQDNEQFF.

This rearrangement joins TRBV28 to TRBJ2-3; 10 positions match TRBD2. J gave up 2 bases and V 4 bases, and 6 bases lay outside the gene matches. Germline loops: CDR1 MDHEN, CDR2 SYDVKM. The CDR3 contains 16 residues. As DNA, the CDR3 is TGTGCCAGCAGTTCCCTAGCGGGAGAAGACACAGATACGCAGTATTTT. It specifies CASSSLAGEDTDTQYF.

V and J are TRBV4-1 and TRBJ2-1; 10 nucleotides line up with TRBD2. This CDR3 has 19 amino acids. Germline CDR1 MGHRA, CDR2 YSYEKL. After removal of 0 bases from V and 1 base from J, the junction contained 9 bases not matched to a gene. The CDR3 DNA follows: TGCGCCAGCAGCCAAGATGGAGGGGGGACTAGCGATTCCTACAATGAGCAGTTCTTC. Translating it yields CASSQDGGGTSDSYNEQFF.

The rearrangement uses TRBV18 and TRBJ1-4, with D perhaps TRBD1 (6 bases). Deletions cut 3 bases from V and 1 base from J, with 18 bases between. Germline CDR1 is KGHSH and CDR2 is LQKENI. The CDR3 contains 18 residues. The CDR3 is CASSPPSGGVETNEKLFF. The CDR3, as DNA: TGTGCCAGCTCACCTCCCTCGGGGGGCGTGGAAACTAATGAAAAACTGTTTTTT. Filled out from reference TRBV18 and TRBJ1-4, the complete variable domain reads NAGVMQNPRHLVRRRGQEARLRCSPMKGHSHVYWYRQLPEEGLKFMVYLQKENIIDESGMPKERFSAEFPKEGPSILRIQQVVRGDSAAYFCASSPPSGGVETNEKLFFGSGTQLSVL.

This sequence joins TRBV7-3 and TRBJ2-7; 8 bases are a match to TRBD1. J gave up 3 bases and V 3 bases, and 10 bases lay outside the gene matches. The CDR3 runs 16 residues. Germline V gene data show CDR1 as SGHTA and CDR2 as FQGTGA. The CDR3 loop reads CASSFPPGGINYEQYF. The DNA for the CDR3 is TGTGCCAGCAGCTTCCCCCCAGGGGGCATCAACTACGAGCAGTACTTC.